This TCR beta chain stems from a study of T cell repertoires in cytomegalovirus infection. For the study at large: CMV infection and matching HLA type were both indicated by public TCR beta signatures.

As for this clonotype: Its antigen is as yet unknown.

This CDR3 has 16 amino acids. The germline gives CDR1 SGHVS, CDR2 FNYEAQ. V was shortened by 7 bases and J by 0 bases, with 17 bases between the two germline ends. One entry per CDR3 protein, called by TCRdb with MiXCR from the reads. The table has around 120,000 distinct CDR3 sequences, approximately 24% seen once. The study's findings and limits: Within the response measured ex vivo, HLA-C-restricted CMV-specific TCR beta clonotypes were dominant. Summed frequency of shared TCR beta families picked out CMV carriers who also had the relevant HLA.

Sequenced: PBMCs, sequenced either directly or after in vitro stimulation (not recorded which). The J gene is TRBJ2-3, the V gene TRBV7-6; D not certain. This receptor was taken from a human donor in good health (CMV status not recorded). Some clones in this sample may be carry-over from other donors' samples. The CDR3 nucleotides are TGTGCCAGCACCCCGACTGGCATCCTCAGCACAGATACGCAGTATTTT. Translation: CASTPTGILSTDTQYF.